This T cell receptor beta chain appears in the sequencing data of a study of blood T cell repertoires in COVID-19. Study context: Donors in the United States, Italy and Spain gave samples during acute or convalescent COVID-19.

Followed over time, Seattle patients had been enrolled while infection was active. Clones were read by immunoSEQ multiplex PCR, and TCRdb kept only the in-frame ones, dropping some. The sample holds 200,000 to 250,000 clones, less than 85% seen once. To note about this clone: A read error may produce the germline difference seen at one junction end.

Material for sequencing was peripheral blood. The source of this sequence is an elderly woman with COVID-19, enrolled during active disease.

DNA of the CDR3: TGTGCTAGCAGCCTACAGGGGCGGGAGACCCAGTACTTC. Translating gives CASSLQGRETQYF. The chain combines TRBV7-7 with TRBJ2-5; 7 bases align to TRBD1. The CDR3 is 13 amino acids. The germline V gene encodes CDR1 SSHAT and CDR2 FNYEAQ (reference sequence). Based on the CDR3 plus reference TRBV7-7 and TRBJ2-5, the full variable domain is GAGVSQSPRYKVTKRGQDVTLRCDPISSHATLYWYQQALGQGPEFLTYFNYEAQPDKSGLPSDRFSAERPEGSISTLTIQRTEQRDSAMYRCASSLQGRETQYFGPGTRLLVL.